These 19 T cell receptor beta chains came from one sample sequenced in a study of cytomegalovirus exposure and HLA in healthy donors. Vbeta (60) and Jbeta (13) primers were used in the PCR. The data were produced by immunoSEQ multiplex PCR, yet TCRdb's version contains in-frame clones alone and is incomplete. Among approximately 100,000 clones listed, 65% to 80% were seen once. Source material: PBMCs. Receptors originate from a woman in her 40s in good health and CMV-seronegative.

The chain is built from TRBV7-9 and TRBJ2-7; no reliable D call. The V gene lost 0 bases and the J gene lost 0 bases, with 12 bases spanning the gap. CDR1 and CDR2 from the germline V gene are SEHNR and FQNEAQ (reference sequence). This CDR3 region has 16 residues. The CDR3 reads CASSLAAGMTSYEQYF. The CDR3 region has the DNA TGTGCCAGCAGCTTAGCGGCAGGAATGACCTCCTACGAGCAGTACTTC.

This clone was observed once. The rearrangement links TRBV6-1 to TRBJ2-1, with D maybe TRBD2 (6 bases). Trimming stripped 8 bases from V and 4 bases from J, with 12 bases between. CDR1 and CDR2 from the germline V gene are MNHNS and SASEGT. The CDR3 is 13 amino acids. The CDR3 protein is CASVAEIYNEQFF. The CDR3 DNA is TGTGCCAGCGTAGCGGAGATTTACAATGAGCAGTTCTTC.

This chain joins TRBV19 and TRBJ2-5; tentatively, D is TRBD1 (5 bases). Looked up from germline, CDR1 is LNHDA and CDR2 is SQIVND (reference sequence). Trimming took 4 bases from V and 0 from J, leaving 15 bases between them. This CDR3 has 16 amino acids. Here the CDR3 DNA reads TGTGCCAGTAGTACCGACACAGGAGTGTACCAAGAGACCCAGTACTTC. Translating gives CASSTDTGVYQETQYF.

The gene calls are TRBV6-5 and TRBJ1-1, with D unclear. Trimming took off 7 bases at V and 4 bases at J, with 16 bases between the two ends. The CDR3 is 14 residues long. Germline V gene sequence: CDR1 MNHEY, CDR2 SVGAGI. This chain's CDR3 is CASTYLREGTEAFF. The CDR3 region has the DNA TGTGCCAGCACCTACCTTAGGGAGGGCACTGAAGCTTTCTTT.

This sequence joins TRBV28 and TRBJ1-5, with TRBD1 matching 8 bases. Germline V CDR1 and CDR2: MDHEN, SYDVKM. After removal of 6 bases from V and 4 bases from J, the junction contained 5 bases not matched to a gene. The CDR3 has 14 residues. Here the CDR3 DNA reads TGTGCCAGCAGATCCGGACAGGGAAATCAGCCCCAGCATTTT. It codes for CASRSGQGNQPQHF. The complete variable domain, with remaining parts taken from reference TRBV28 and TRBJ1-5, reads DVKVTQSSRYLVKRTGEKVFLECVQDMDHENMFWYRQDPGLGLRLIYFSYDVKMKEKGDIPEGYSVSREKKERFSLILESASTNQTSMYLCASRSGQGNQPQHFGDGTRLSIL.

The chain is built from TRBV4-1 and TRBJ2-5; 15 nucleotides align to TRBD2. Germline trimming cut 1 base from V and 5 bases from J; bases unmatched to any gene: 5. Germline V gene sequence: CDR1 MGHRA, CDR2 YSYEKL. CDR3 size: 17 residues. In nucleotides, the CDR3 is TGCGCCAGCAGCCAAGGGACTAGCGGGAGGGCCGGTGAGACCCAGTACTTC. This codes for CASSQGTSGRAGETQYF.

The gene calls are TRBV6-6 and TRBJ2-1; TRBD1 matches 10 bases. CDR3 length: 16 residues. The ends lost 2 bases at V and 4 bases at J; junction bases unmatched: 5. CDR1 and CDR2 from the germline V gene are MNHNY and SVGAGI (reference sequence). The CDR3 loop reads CASSYPDRGPYNEQFF. The CDR3 DNA sequence: TGTGCCAGCAGTTACCCAGACAGGGGGCCATACAATGAGCAGTTCTTC.

This clone has a handful of counts. V usage is TRBV2 and J usage is TRBJ2-3; TRBD2 aligns across 13 bases. Germline V lookup: CDR1 SNHLY, CDR2 FYNNEI. J lost 5 bases, V lost 5 bases, and 1 base had no gene match. This CDR3 contains 14 residues. CDR3 protein: CASSRLAGGDTQYF. CDR3 sequence (DNA): TGTGCCAGCAGTCGACTAGCGGGGGGAGATACGCAGTATTTT.

This chain uses TRBV9 with TRBJ2-7, with 11 bases lining up with TRBD2. The CDR3 loop spans 15 amino acids. With V trimmed by 4 bases and J by 3 bases, 6 bases remained unmatched. Germline V gives CDR1 SGDLS, CDR2 YYNGEE. Written as DNA, the CDR3 is TGTGCCAGCAGCCTAACTAGCGGGGGCCACTACGAGCAGTACTTC. This translates into CASSLTSGGHYEQYF.

J is TRBJ2-7 and V is TRBV11-2, with 8 bases aligning to TRBD1. V lost 5 bases, J lost 5 bases, and 5 bases stayed unmatched. The germline CDR1 and CDR2 sequences are SGHAT and FQNNGV. The CDR3 spans 13 residues. CDR3 DNA sequence: TGTGCCAGCAGCCCGGACAGGGTGGACGAGCAGTACTTC. It specifies CASSPDRVDEQYF.

The V call is TRBV19, the J call TRBJ1-4, with D maybe TRBD1 (5 bases). V shed 3 bases and J shed 8 bases, with 16 bases lying between them. Germline values: CDR1 LNHDA, CDR2 SQIVND (reference sequence). CDR3 length: 15 amino acids. The CDR3 region has the DNA TGTGCCAGTAGTATGCCGGGCAGGGCGTGGGAAAAACTGTTTTTT. Its protein is CASSMPGRAWEKLFF. The full variable domain, rest sourced from reference TRBV19 and TRBJ1-4, is DGGITQSPKYLFRKEGQNVTLSCEQNLNHDAMYWYRQDPGQGLRLIYYSQIVNDFQKGDIAEGYSVSREKKESFPLTVTSAQKNPTAFYLCASSMPGRAWEKLFFGSGTQLSVL.

V is TRBV6-1 and J is TRBJ1-5, with unresolved D. The V end lost 1 base, the J end lost 0 bases, and 10 bases lay between the germline ends. Germline V gene lookup returns CDR1 MNHNS and CDR2 SASEGT. The CDR3 length is 16 residues. CDR3 sequence: CASSEGAQYSNQPQHF. In nucleotides, the CDR3 is TGTGCCAGCAGTGAAGGTGCTCAGTATAGCAATCAGCCCCAGCATTTT.

J is TRBJ1-1 and V is TRBV7-3, with unresolved D. This CDR3 is 14 amino acids long. Germline-derived CDR1 and CDR2 are SGHTA and FQGTGA. The ends were cut back, 1 base at V and 1 base at J, with 7 bases in the middle. The CDR3 nucleotides read TGTGCCAGCAGCTTAAACGCAGGGAACACTGAAGCTTTCTTT. This gives the protein CASSLNAGNTEAFF. Full variable domain (remainder filled in from reference TRBV7-3 and TRBJ1-1): GAGVSQTPSNKVTEKGKYVELRCDPISGHTALYWYRQSLGQGPEFLIYFQGTGAADDSGLPNDRFFAVRPEGSVSTLKIQRTERGDSAVYLCASSLNAGNTEAFFGQGTRLTVV.

The rearrangement uses TRBV6-5 and TRBJ2-7, with 9 bases fitting TRBD2. This CDR3 is 13 amino acids long. Germline CDR1 is MNHEY and CDR2 is SVGAGI. J lost 4 bases, V lost 7 bases, and 5 bases had no gene match. Here the CDR3 reads CASKASGAYEQYF. CDR3 coding DNA: TGTGCCAGCAAGGCTAGCGGGGCTTACGAGCAGTACTTC.

The CDR3 DNA reads as TGCGCCAGCAGCCAGCCCCTAGCACGTCGGACAGATACGCAGTATTTT. Encoded protein: CASSQPLARRTDTQYF. The chain joins TRBV4-1 to TRBJ2-3; TRBD2 might be the D (5 bases). Trimming cost V 3 bases and J 3 bases, with 16 bases left between them. The CDR3 totals 16 residues. The germline V gene encodes CDR1 MGHRA and CDR2 YSYEKL.

As to this clone: The junction and the germline gene differ at one end; a read error may be behind it. The J gene is TRBJ2-5, the V gene TRBV7-7; 9 bases are a match to TRBD2. This CDR3 has 17 amino acids. The germline CDR1 and CDR2 sequences are SSHAT and FNYEAQ (reference sequence). Here the CDR3 reads CASRPRQTSGDQETQYF. The CDR3 nucleotides read TGTGCTAGCAGACCCAGGCAGACTAGCGGAGACCAAGAGACCCAGTACTTC.

This chain links TRBV5-1 with TRBJ2-5, with 9 bases lining up with TRBD1. The junction had 0 bases not matched to a gene; V was cut back by 4 bases and J by 2 bases. Germline V gene lookup returns CDR1 SGHRS and CDR2 YFSETQ. The CDR3 spans 13 residues. In DNA, the CDR3 is TGCGCCAGCAGCGGACAGGGGCAAGAGACCCAGTACTTC. This encodes CASSGQGQETQYF.

The chain joins TRBV5-1 to TRBJ2-2, with TRBD1 identical over 8 bases. CDR1 SGHRS and CDR2 YFSETQ come from the germline V gene. The CDR3 length is 16 residues. V shed 6 bases and J 5 bases; nucleotides not matched to a gene: 12. The chain's CDR3 is CASTSGRTGSTGELFF. The CDR3 nucleotides are TGCGCCAGCACCTCAGGGAGGACAGGGAGTACCGGGGAGCTGTTTTTT.

This clone was recorded a few times. The chain combines TRBV2 with TRBJ2-3; 10 nucleotides agree with TRBD2. This CDR3 comprises 14 residues. With V trimmed by 9 bases and J by 1 base, 4 bases remained unmatched. Germline CDR1 SNHLY, CDR2 FYNNEI. Here the CDR3 reads CASLAGGRTDTQYF. CDR3 coding DNA: TGTGCCAGTTTAGCGGGGGGCCGCACAGATACGCAGTATTTT.